This TCR beta chain was recovered during a study of beta chain features in type 1 diabetes. Staining for CD45RO/CCR7/CD25/CD127/CD95/CD27 allowed sorting of CD4+ naive, central memory, regulatory and stem cell-like memory cells. Purity (above 98%) was reached by all sorted populations. Of the isolated RNA, all was reverse transcribed, and so the sequenced material was expressed TCRB transcripts. Using immunoSEQ multiplex PCR, the repertoire was profiled, and TCRdb retains in-frame clones only, with some absent. The sample includes hundreds of thousands of clones, roughly 70% of them seen just once. Study results and caveats: Patients and controls would share equally any PCR tilt toward shorter templates. More deletions and fewer insertions at VDJ junctions were found in patients with type 1 diabetes.

In the case of this clone: The antigen remains unidentified.

What was sequenced was naive CD4+ T cells from blood. The source of this sequence is a man younger than 45 in good health.

In DNA, the CDR3 is TGTGCCAGCTCACCTGGCGGGACTAGCGGAGAGACCCAGTACTTC. The encoded protein is CASSPGGTSGETQYF. J is TRBJ2-5 and V is TRBV18; TRBD2 matches at 11 bases. Germline trimming cut 3 bases from V and 4 bases from J; bases unmatched to any gene: 4. The germline V gene has CDR1 KGHSH and CDR2 LQKENI. This CDR3 contains 15 residues.